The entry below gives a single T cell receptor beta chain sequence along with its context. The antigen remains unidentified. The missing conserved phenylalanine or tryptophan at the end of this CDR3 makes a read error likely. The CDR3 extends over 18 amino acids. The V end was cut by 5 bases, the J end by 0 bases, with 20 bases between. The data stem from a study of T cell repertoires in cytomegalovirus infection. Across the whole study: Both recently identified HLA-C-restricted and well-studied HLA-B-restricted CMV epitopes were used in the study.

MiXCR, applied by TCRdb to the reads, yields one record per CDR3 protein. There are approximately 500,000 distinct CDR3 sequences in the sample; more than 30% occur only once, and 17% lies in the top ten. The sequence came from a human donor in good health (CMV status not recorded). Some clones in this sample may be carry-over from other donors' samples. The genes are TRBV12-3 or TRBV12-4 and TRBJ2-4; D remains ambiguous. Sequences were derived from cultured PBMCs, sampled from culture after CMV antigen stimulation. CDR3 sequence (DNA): TGTGCCAGCAGTCAACGATACTCCTCAGGTTTAGCCAAAAACATTCAGTACTTA. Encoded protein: CASSQRYSSGLAKNIQYL.